This TCR beta chain was identified during a study of cytomegalovirus exposure and HLA in healthy donors. CDR3 length: 16 amino acids. Trimming left V 4 bases short and J 4 bases short, with 18 bases between. Germline assignment: CDR1 SEHNR and CDR2 FQNEAQ (reference sequence). The assay was immunoSEQ multiplex PCR, and TCRdb's table has in-frame clones only and misses some. The table has 200,000 or so clones, 70% to 90% seen once. In the case of this clone: Its target is not known.

General study results and limits: The tendency of first-cohort TCR clusters to co-occur in the 120 or so validation repertoires emerged from a later analysis.

This rearrangement joins TRBV7-9 to TRBJ2-3, with D perhaps matching TRBD1 (6 bases). Sequenced: PBMCs. The sequence came from a woman aged 18-35 years in good health and CMV-seronegative. CDR3 sequence reads: CASSSLQGLNADTQYF. Here the CDR3 DNA reads TGTGCCAGCAGCTCACTACAGGGTTTGAACGCAGATACGCAGTATTTT.